The present TCR beta chain was sequenced within a study of human T cells and chemical hapten exposure. Overall study: The sensitizing agent was 2% DPC, placed on 2 cm by 2 cm of upper inner arm skin.

Time point of the sample: patch test 1, 2 weeks after DPC sensitization. The treatment: therapeutic diphenylcyclopropenone sensitization with weekly scalp DPC. Alopecia patients between 18 and 70 years old and suitable for DPC were used as donors. Germline V gene data show CDR1 as MNHEY and CDR2 as SVGEGT. This CDR3 contains 11 residues. V lost 5 bases and J 5 bases, leaving 6 bases between the germline ends. TCRdb used MiXCR to reprocess the RACE reads, holding one entry per CDR3 protein. Among about 340,000 distinct CDR3 sequences listed, around 7% were seen once. This clonotype was seen ten or more times.

The receptor comes from a woman under 30 with alopecia areata. Some clones in this sample may be carry-over from other donors' samples. The chain recombines TRBV6-2 or TRBV6-3 with TRBJ1-1; D is ambiguous. Sequenced here: whole blood, sampled in connection with sensitization to the hapten diphenylcyclopropenone (DPC). The CDR3 here is CASSRGTEAFF. CDR3 DNA sequence: TGTGCCAGCAGTCGCGGGACTGAAGCTTTCTTT.